This T cell receptor (beta chain) was recorded in a study of blood T cell repertoires in COVID-19. Source study methods: By means of reference gene primer amplification, nucleated cell counts were estimated. The assay was immunoSEQ multiplex PCR, and TCRdb's table has in-frame clones only and misses some. D and trimming were read from the DNA, whereas the V and J calls and clone size are those reported in that table. This sample has approximately 93,000 clones, with about 77% found just once. The CDR3 consists of 13 residues. The ends were cut back, 8 bases at V and 3 bases at J, with 14 bases in the middle. In germline, CDR1 is SGHDN, CDR2 FVKESK.

This chain links TRBV14 with TRBJ2-7, with D maybe TRBD1 (5 bases). This TCR came from an elderly woman with acute or convalescent COVID-19. The sample was peripheral blood. The CDR3 here is CASGTSQGYEQYF. The CDR3 region has the DNA TGTGCCAGCGGAACCAGTCAGGGCTACGAGCAGTACTTC.